Each of the 7 T cell receptor beta chains below was sequenced from the same sample in a study of T-cell reconstitution after alpha-beta-depleted transplantation in children. For TCRbeta, the library was prepared with unique molecular identifiers. TCRdb processed the PCR reads anew with MiXCR; each CDR3 protein has one entry. The sample includes around 580,000 distinct CDR3 sequences, under 25% of them seen just once. The starting material was PBMCs, mostly from graft donor cells, obtained 360 days after TCRalphabeta/CD19-depleted stem cell transplant. Receptors originate from a boy younger than two who had a stem cell transplant for acute myeloid leukemia, so the T cells may come from the graft donor.

The chain is built from TRBV12-3 or TRBV12-4 and TRBJ2-2, with 7 bases aligning to TRBD1. Trimming took 6 bases from V and 7 from J; bases not matched to a gene: 14. The CDR3 is 16 amino acids. The DNA of the CDR3 is TGTGCCAGCAGCCACGGACGCAGGGGGACGGGCGGGGAGCTGTTTTTT. Encoded protein: CASSHGRRGTGGELFF.

The chain employs TRBV10-2 and TRBJ1-2; D is possibly TRBD1 (5 bases). The length of the CDR3 is 15 residues. V was pared by 3 bases and J by 3 bases, with 14 bases between. Germline lookup yields CDR1 WSHSY and CDR2 SAAADI. CDR3 protein: CASSDWGLRDYGYTF. CDR3 DNA: TGCGCCAGCAGTGATTGGGGCTTAAGGGACTATGGCTACACCTTC.

This clonotype was found many times. This sequence joins TRBV29-1 and TRBJ2-5, with 8 bases lining up with TRBD1. Unmatched junction bases numbered 14, after V lost 4 bases and J lost 4 bases. The V gene's germline CDR1 is SQVTM and CDR2 ANQGSEA. This CDR3 contains 16 residues. The DNA of the CDR3 is TGCAGCGTTGGAGCGCCACCGGGACAGGAGCTAGAGACCCAGTACTTC. Translating it yields CSVGAPPGQELETQYF.

The chain joins TRBV4-3 to TRBJ2-1, with 9 bases matching TRBD2. V shed 4 bases, J shed 3 bases, and the junction held 7 bases outside the gene matches. The CDR3 contains 16 residues. Germline CDR1 LGHNA, CDR2 YSLEER. The CDR3 protein is CASSRLAGQNYNEQFF. CDR3 nucleotides: TGCGCCAGCAGCCGGCTAGCGGGACAGAACTACAATGAGCAGTTCTTC.

The table lists this clonotype with many counts. J is TRBJ2-5 and V is TRBV5-1; TRBD1 matches at 7 bases. There are 16 residues in the CDR3. V shed 6 bases and J 5 bases; nucleotides not matched to a gene: 16. Germline loops: CDR1 SGHRS, CDR2 YFSETQ. CDR3: CASTWGYGTAEETQYF. The CDR3 DNA follows: TGCGCCAGCACCTGGGGGTATGGGACAGCCGAGGAGACCCAGTACTTC.

This clonotype was recorded a few times. V and J are TRBV28 and TRBJ1-4; tentatively, D is TRBD1 (5 bases). The CDR3 is 15 amino acids. The germline V and J ends were trimmed by 3 bases and 0 bases, with 8 bases remaining between them. The V gene's germline CDR1 is MDHEN and CDR2 SYDVKM. The CDR3 is CASSLTTATNEKLFF. CDR3 DNA sequence: TGTGCCAGCAGTTTGACGACAGCAACTAATGAAAAACTGTTTTTT.

This clonotype has a count of ten or more. The rearrangement joins TRBV13 to TRBJ2-7; D is tentatively TRBD1 or TRBD2 (6 bases each). The CDR3 covers 16 residues. Trimming removed 2 bases from V and 0 bases from J, with 14 bases in between. Germline CDR1 is PRHDT and CDR2 is FYEKMQ (reference sequence). The CDR3 region has the DNA TGTGCCAGCAGCTTAAGGGGGGCTGTACCCTCCTACGAGCAGTACGTC. Protein sequence: CASSLRGAVPSYEQYV.